This T cell receptor beta chain came from a study of T-cell memory formation after mild COVID-19. Study context: TCR clusters showed largely donor specificity. Study-wide results and caveats: Prior to infection, memory already included some responding clones, suggesting cross-reactive memory joined. Confirmation was lacking for SARS-CoV-2 specificity of second-wave clones that peaked on day 37.

Germline trimming cut 1 base from V and 2 bases from J; bases unmatched to any gene: 9. This CDR3 has 16 amino acids. The germline gives CDR1 SQVTM, CDR2 ANQGSEA. The authors produced TCR alpha and TCR beta cDNA libraries with sample barcodes and UMIs by 5'RACE using constant-segment primers. TCRdb reanalysed the 5' RACE reads using MiXCR and keeps one entry per CDR3 protein. Of 80,000 to 95,000 distinct CDR3 sequences listed, around a quarter are singletons. This clonotype was counted ten times or more. Its antigen is not identified. This chain connects TRBV29-1 to TRBJ2-3; 7 bases are shared with TRBD1. Sequenced sample: PBMCs or a T cell subset sorted from them (not recorded which). The TCR was taken from a man in his late teens or twenties who had mild COVID-19 (a few samples of this study predate the infection). Cell type and time point are not known. CDR3 sequence reads: CSVEVWGKGATDTQYF. The DNA of the CDR3 is TGCAGCGTTGAAGTCTGGGGGAAGGGGGCCACAGATACGCAGTATTTT.